The present T cell receptor beta chain was sequenced within a study of T-cell reconstitution after alpha-beta-depleted transplantation in children. Overall study results and limits: Several hundred expanded graft clones reportedly supplied alpha-beta T cells about two months after transplant. Certain patients had high TCRbeta diversity at day 60, and it came from recipient T cells and thymic progenitors that survived. When one year had passed after transplant, most T-cell counts and diversity came from newly produced T cells.

A note on this clonotype: Antigen: not known.

The CDR3 is 14 amino acids. V lost 3 bases and J 3 bases, leaving 8 bases between the germline ends. Germline CDR1 and CDR2: LGHNA and YNFKEQ. Unique molecular identifiers were incorporated into the prepared TCRbeta library. Each CDR3 protein gets one entry after TCRdb re-called the PCR reads with MiXCR. Seen here are around 670,000 distinct CDR3 sequences, about an eighth observed once, and the top ten hold roughly 0.77%. The sequence derives from a girl aged 2-10 years with congenital amegakaryocytic thrombocytopenia, due to receive a stem cell transplant. The source material was PBMCs, sampled before TCRalphabeta/CD19-depleted stem cell transplant. The chain couples TRBV4-2 to TRBJ2-2; unclear D gene. This chain's CDR3 is CASSHGWDTGELFF. The CDR3 nucleotides are TGTGCCAGCAGCCACGGGTGGGACACCGGGGAGCTGTTTTTT.